The 15 T cell receptor beta chains below were found in one sample sequenced in a study of breast tumors, draining lymph nodes, adjacent tissues. The lymph nodes were axillary draining lymph nodes from breast cancer patients. TCRdb independently ran MiXCR on the multiplex PCR reads; one entry per CDR3 protein. The table lists approximately 230,000 distinct CDR3 sequences, less than 45% of them singletons, with approximately 3.7% in the top ten. The sample was axillary lymph node tissue. Source of these receptors: a female donor with breast cancer. Some clones in this sample may be carry-over from other donors' samples.

This clonotype was observed many times. J is TRBJ2-3 and V is TRBV20-1; D gene uncertain. CDR3 length: 13 amino acids. V lost 1 base, J lost 2 bases, and 7 bases lay in between. Germline CDR1 is DFQATT and CDR2 is SNEGSKA (reference sequence). CDR3: CSARVEITDTQYF. The CDR3, as DNA: TGCAGTGCTAGAGTGGAAATCACAGATACGCAGTATTTT.

This clonotype was counted a few times. The chain joins TRBV5-4 to TRBJ2-3; D may be TRBD1 (5 bases). Germline lookup yields CDR1 SGHNT and CDR2 YYREEE (reference sequence). The V end lost 1 base, the J end lost 6 bases, and 12 bases lay between the germline ends. The CDR3 is made up of 14 amino acids. The CDR3 protein is CASSLRAGWDTQYF. CDR3 nucleotide sequence: TGTGCCAGCAGCTTGAGAGCAGGGTGGGATACGCAGTATTTT.

At least ten counts were recorded for this clonotype. The rearrangement uses TRBV19 and TRBJ1-2, with 7 bases matching TRBD1. Germline CDR1 and CDR2: LNHDA and SQIVND (reference sequence). J gave up 1 base and V 8 bases, and 16 bases lay outside the gene matches. The CDR3 is 17 amino acids. CDR3 protein: CASASLEQGTINYGYTF. DNA of the CDR3: TGTGCCAGTGCTTCTCTTGAACAGGGGACAATTAACTATGGCTACACCTTC.

Details on this clonotype: A read error is possible here, since a much larger clone lies one base away. The chain combines TRBV7-3 with TRBJ2-1; 14 bases fit TRBD2. This CDR3 is 19 amino acids long. The V gene's germline CDR1 is SGHTA and CDR2 FQGTGA. Unmatched junction bases numbered 10, after V lost 0 bases and J lost 6 bases. CDR3 nucleotide sequence: TGTGCCAGCAGCTTAACAGGATCGACTAGCGGGAGGGTATGCAATGAGCAGTTCTTC. It is translated as CASSLTGSTSGRVCNEQFF.

This clonotype came up many times. The rearrangement joins TRBV9 to TRBJ2-3, with 7 bases fitting TRBD1. The CDR3 has 15 residues. Germline loops: CDR1 SGDLS, CDR2 YYNGEE. The J segment lost 2 bases and the V segment lost 3 bases, leaving 6 bases of the junction unmatched. DNA for the CDR3: TGTGCCAGCAGCGCCCACAGGGGAGCCACAGATACGCAGTATTTT. Translation gives CASSAHRGATDTQYF.

This clonotype has a count of ten or more. The genes are TRBV19 and TRBJ1-2; D is unresolved. CDR3 length equals 14 residues. Germline CDR1 LNHDA, CDR2 SQIVND (reference sequence). The ends were cut back, 7 bases at V and 4 bases at J, with 16 bases in the middle. The CDR3 protein is CASTPAWGGYGYTF. Written as DNA, the CDR3 is TGTGCCAGTACACCTGCGTGGGGTGGCTATGGCTACACCTTC.

This clonotype was observed a few times. This chain joins TRBV28 and TRBJ1-3; 11 nucleotides match TRBD1. CDR1 is MDHEN and CDR2 is SYDVKM in the germline V gene. V dropped 6 bases and J dropped 4; count of bases not matched to a gene: 2. The CDR3 consists of 14 residues. The CDR3 DNA reads as TGTGCCAGCAGGAGGACAGGGGGCGGAAACACCATATATTTT. As protein: CASRRTGGGNTIYF.

This clonotype was seen at least ten times. The chain joins TRBV2 to TRBJ2-1, with D unresolved. Germline-derived CDR1 and CDR2 are SNHLY and FYNNEI. Trimming shortened V by 7 bases and J by 13 bases, and 14 bases separated the two germline ends. The CDR3 totals 11 residues. The CDR3: CASTGYSDQFF. The CDR3 coding sequence is TGTGCCAGCACGGGTTATTCCGACCAGTTCTTC.

This clonotype occurred many times. The CDR3 DNA is TGTGCCAGCAGCCCGACCGACGGAGGCAATCAGCCCCAGCATTTT. This translates into CASSPTDGGNQPQHF. The genes are TRBV7-9 and TRBJ1-5; D gene unclear. Trimming took 5 bases from V and 2 from J, leaving 13 bases between them. The CDR3 is 15 amino acids. From germline, CDR1 is SEHNR and CDR2 FQNEAQ (reference sequence).

This clonotype was detected many times. The chain uses TRBV19 and TRBJ2-1, with D perhaps TRBD2 (5 bases). The CDR3 is 17 amino acids. The germline V and J ends were trimmed by 2 bases and 3 bases, with 17 bases remaining between them. The germline gives CDR1 LNHDA, CDR2 SQIVND (reference sequence). The CDR3 here is CASSITEVQRIYNEQFF. In DNA form, the CDR3 reads TGTGCCAGTAGTATAACGGAGGTACAGCGGATCTACAATGAGCAGTTCTTC.

This clonotype was seen many times. The rearrangement joins TRBV20-1 to TRBJ2-7; 8 nucleotides align to TRBD1. CDR3 length: 15 amino acids. Germline V CDR1 and CDR2: DFQATT, SNEGSKA (reference sequence). Trimming at V came to 5 bases and at J to 2 bases, leaving 11 bases not matched to a gene. CDR3 DNA: TGCAGTGCTCAGACAGGGGCCGGGGTCCCCTACGAGCAGTACTTC. It is translated as CSAQTGAGVPYEQYF.

The chain has TRBV11-3 and TRBJ2-7, with a weak D call TRBD1 (6 bases). CDR1 and CDR2 (germline): SGHNT, YENEEA. Trimming took 3 bases from V and 5 from J, leaving 14 bases between them. The CDR3 covers 14 residues. CDR3 DNA: TGTGCCAGCAGCTTTTTACAGGGAATAGACGAGCAGTACTTC. It is translated as CASSFLQGIDEQYF.

This clonotype was seen repeatedly, ten times or more. This CDR3 is CASSPSGLAGVTGELFF. The CDR3 DNA sequence: TGTGCCAGCAGCCCGAGCGGACTAGCGGGAGTCACCGGGGAGCTGTTTTTT. This chain joins TRBV11-2 and TRBJ2-2; 13 positions agree with TRBD2. Unmatched junction bases numbered 7, after V lost 5 bases and J lost 4 bases. Germline assignment: CDR1 SGHAT and CDR2 FQNNGV. The CDR3 extends over 17 amino acids.

This clonotype was seen a handful of times. This chain connects TRBV6-5 to TRBJ1-4, with 9 bases aligning to TRBD1. The V gene's germline CDR1 is MNHEY and CDR2 SVGAGI. This CDR3 has 18 residues. V dropped 2 bases and J dropped 0; count of bases not matched to a gene: 7. CDR3: CASSYRGTGTTTNEKLFF. DNA of the CDR3: TGTGCCAGCAGTTACCGGGGGACAGGGACAACAACTAATGAAAAACTGTTTTTT.

This clonotype was seen at least ten times. J is TRBJ2-5 and V is TRBV20-1; 8 bases are shared with TRBD1. Germline CDR1 DFQATT, CDR2 SNEGSKA (reference sequence). Unmatched junction bases numbered 6, after V lost 7 bases and J lost 2 bases. The CDR3 spans 13 residues. CDR3: CSVLRTGQETQYF. As DNA, the CDR3 is TGCAGTGTTCTCCGGACAGGGCAAGAGACCCAGTACTTC.